This T cell receptor beta chain is from a study of CD8+ T cells in alopecia areata. TCR sequencing used cDNA made by reverse transcription of extracted RNA. Clones were read by immunoSEQ multiplex PCR, and TCRdb kept only the in-frame ones, dropping some. The data hold 65,000 to 75,000 clones, with approximately 30% observed a single time. Of note for this clone: Its antigen remains unknown.

The CDR3 runs to 18 residues. Germline loops: CDR1 SEHNR, CDR2 FQNEAQ (reference sequence). V dropped 2 bases and J dropped 3 bases, with 23 bases sitting between them. Treatment: oral pan-JAK inhibitor, 5-10 mg twice daily. Points from the study as a whole: While tofacitinib was given, many expanded lesional clones persisted in scalp and blood. Scalp clonality dropped significantly under tofacitinib, as did expanded CD8+ top-100 clones.

Sequenced here: CD8+ T cells sorted from blood, sampled at week 4, from a patient treated with tofacitinib. This sequence was found in a human donor with alopecia areata. V gene TRBV7-9 combines with J gene TRBJ2-7; D may be TRBD1 or TRBD2 (5 bases each). CDR3 loop: CASSLNLVRDASDYEQYF. The DNA for the CDR3 is TGTGCCAGCAGCTTAAATTTGGTACGGGACGCCTCCGACTACGAGCAGTACTTC.